The text below deals with one T cell receptor beta chain. Its antigen is undetermined. This sample was included in a study of identifying expanded T cells in peripheral blood. The study, taken as a whole, reports: Variance in clone template counts between approximately two-week samples significantly increased with total template count across all healthy donors. About 1.2 clones differed between technical replicates, versus about 15 and 19 over time.

Produced via immunoSEQ multiplex PCR; TCRdb's table is partial and in-frame only. In the table there are tens of thousands of clones, around nine tenths of which are singletons. The sequenced sample consisted of blood. The TCR comes from a person aged 18 to 70 in good health.

The CDR3 region has the DNA TGTGCCAGCTCACCAACGGGAAACTACGAGCAGTACTTC. Translating it yields CASSPTGNYEQYF. The chain employs TRBV18 and TRBJ2-7; TRBD2 is a possible D gene (5 bases). The V gene's germline CDR1 is KGHSH and CDR2 LQKENI. The CDR3 extends over 13 amino acids. Trimming took 2 bases from V and 3 from J, leaving 8 bases between them.